This T cell receptor (beta chain) originates from a study of PD-L1 blockade in urothelial cancer. This table comes from immunoSEQ multiplex PCR, and its TCRdb copy is limited to in-frame clones, with some not included. Counted here are around 86,000 clones, around four fifths occurring once; the ten biggest clones make up about 6.7%. There are 15 residues in the CDR3. Looked up from germline, CDR1 is MNHEY and CDR2 is SMNVEV (reference sequence). V lost 7 bases and J lost 4; bases outside the gene matches: 13. Regarding time point: pretreatment peripheral blood. General study points: Better progression-free and overall survival followed lower pretreatment blood clonality.

Comment on this clone: The antigen is unknown.

The sequenced sample was PBMCs, obtained around atezolizumab (anti-PD-L1) treatment. The chain combines TRBV27 with TRBJ2-7; 7 bases agree with TRBD1. The source is a man aged 35-49 years with urothelial cancer. The chain's CDR3 is CASIQRQGRGYEQYF. DNA of the CDR3: TGTGCCAGCATCCAACGACAGGGCCGGGGTTACGAGCAGTACTTC.